This T cell receptor beta chain was observed in a study of OX40 agonist ivuxolimab in advanced cancers. CDR1 is MGHRA and CDR2 is YSYEKL in the germline V gene. Losses at the gene ends were 4 bases for V and 8 bases for J; bases not matched to a gene: 14. The CDR3 sequence is 16 residues long. Some clones are missing from TCRdb's copy, which holds only in-frame ones; the method was immunoSEQ multiplex PCR. The sample includes more than 50,000 clones, over 80% of them seen just once. With regard to this clone: As yet, its antigen is unknown.

Study findings and constraints: Within 6 weeks, CD4+ and CD8+ blood T cells expanded clonally at 0.1 to 3.0 mg/kg.

The chain joins TRBV4-1 to TRBJ2-3; 8 bases align to TRBD2. This receptor was identified in an adult with an advanced solid tumor such as melanoma, head and neck, liver or kidney cancer. The sample here was CD4+ or CD8+ T cells sorted from blood, taken in a trial of the OX40 agonist ivuxolimab. The CDR3 is CASSPTWAGGTATQYF. The CDR3 DNA sequence: TGCGCCAGCAGCCCTACCTGGGCGGGAGGCACGGCTACGCAGTATTTT.